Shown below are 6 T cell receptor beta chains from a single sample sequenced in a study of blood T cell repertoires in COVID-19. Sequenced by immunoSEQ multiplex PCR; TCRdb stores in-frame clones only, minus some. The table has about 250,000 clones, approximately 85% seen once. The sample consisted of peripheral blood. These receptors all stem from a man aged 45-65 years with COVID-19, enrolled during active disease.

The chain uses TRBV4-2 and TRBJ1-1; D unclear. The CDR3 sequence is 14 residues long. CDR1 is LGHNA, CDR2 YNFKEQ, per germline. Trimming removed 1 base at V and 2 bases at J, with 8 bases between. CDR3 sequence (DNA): TGTGCCAGCAGCCAAGGCTTCAGAAACACTGAAGCTTTCTTT. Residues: CASSQGFRNTEAFF.

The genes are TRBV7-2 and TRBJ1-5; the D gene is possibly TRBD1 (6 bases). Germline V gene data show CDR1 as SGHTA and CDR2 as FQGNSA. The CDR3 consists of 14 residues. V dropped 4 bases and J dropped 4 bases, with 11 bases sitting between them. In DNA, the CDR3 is TGTGCCAGCAGCTCGGGACAAGTAAATCAGCCCCAGCATTTT. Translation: CASSSGQVNQPQHF.

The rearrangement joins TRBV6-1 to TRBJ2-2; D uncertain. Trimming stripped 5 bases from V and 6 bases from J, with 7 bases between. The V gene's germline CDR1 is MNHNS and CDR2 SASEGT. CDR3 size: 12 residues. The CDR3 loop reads CASSSSSGELFF. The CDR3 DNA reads TGTGCCAGCAGTTCAAGCTCCGGGGAGCTGTTTTTT.

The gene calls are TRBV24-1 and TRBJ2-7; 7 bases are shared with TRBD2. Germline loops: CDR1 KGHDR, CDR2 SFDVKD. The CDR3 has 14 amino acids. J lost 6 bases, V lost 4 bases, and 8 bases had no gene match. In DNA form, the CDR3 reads TGTGCCACCAGTGACATACACCCGGGAGGCGAGCAGTACTTC. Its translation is CATSDIHPGGEQYF.

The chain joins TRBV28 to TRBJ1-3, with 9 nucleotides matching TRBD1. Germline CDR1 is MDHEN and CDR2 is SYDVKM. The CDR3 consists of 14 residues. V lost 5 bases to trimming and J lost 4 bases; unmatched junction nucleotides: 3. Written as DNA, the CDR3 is TGTGCCAGCAGTACAGGGGGCTCAGGAAACACCATATATTTT. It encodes CASSTGGSGNTIYF.

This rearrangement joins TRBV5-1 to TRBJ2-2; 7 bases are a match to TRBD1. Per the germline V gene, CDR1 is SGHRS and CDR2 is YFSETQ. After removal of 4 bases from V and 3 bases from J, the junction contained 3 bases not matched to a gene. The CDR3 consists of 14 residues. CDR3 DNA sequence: TGCGCCAGCAGCGAAACAGGGGACACCGGGGAGCTGTTTTTT. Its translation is CASSETGDTGELFF.